This is a list of T cell receptor beta chains from one sample in a study of regulatory T cells in long-lasting Graves disease. Via MiXCR, TCRdb re-called the multiplex PCR reads, giving one row per CDR3 protein. The table includes roughly 430,000 distinct CDR3 sequences, roughly a fifth detected once. The source material was peripheral blood mononuclear cells (PBMCs), sampled when the disease was refractory, from a patient treated with antithyroid drugs. The receptor source for this set is a female donor with Graves disease. CDR3s include the opening cysteine and the closing phenylalanine or tryptophan. Each record gives: clone size, V gene, J gene, D gene, CDR3 protein, CDR3 DNA. The D gene is left open where the match is weak. Clone size is not always given. Where it is, it says once, few, many or a class for expanded clones.

clone size: .; V gene: TRBV19; J gene: TRBJ2-1; D gene: .; CDR3 protein: CATSAGFIYNEQFF; CDR3 DNA: TGTGCCACTTCAGCGGGTTTCATTTACAATGAGCAGTTCTTC
clone size: .; V gene: TRBV5-1; J gene: TRBJ2-7; D gene: TRBD1; CDR3 protein: CASKGATGEQYF; CDR3 DNA: TGCGCCAGCAAGGGGGCTACGGGCGAGCAGTACTTC
clone size: .; V gene: TRBV6-1; J gene: TRBJ2-1; D gene: .; CDR3 protein: CASSEDPGGGSSYNEQFF; CDR3 DNA: TGTGCCAGCAGTGAGGATCCGGGGGGCGGGAGCTCCTACAATGAGCAGTTCTTC
clone size: .; V gene: TRBV27; J gene: TRBJ2-7; D gene: TRBD2; CDR3 protein: CASSSLLAGDYEQYF; CDR3 DNA: TGTGCCAGCAGTTCCCTACTAGCGGGAGACTACGAGCAGTACTTC
clone size: .; V gene: TRBV10-3; J gene: TRBJ2-7; D gene: .; CDR3 protein: CAISTGLDEQYF; CDR3 DNA: TGTGCCATCAGCACAGGGTTAGACGAGCAGTACTTC
clone size: once; V gene: TRBV29-1; J gene: TRBJ2-3; D gene: TRBD2; CDR3 protein: CSVVSGLAGTQYF; CDR3 DNA: TGCAGCGTTGTTTCCGGACTAGCGGGTACGCAGTATTTT
clone size: once; V gene: TRBV3-1; J gene: TRBJ2-7; D gene: TRBD2; CDR3 protein: CASSQGQAGVGYEQYF; CDR3 DNA: TGTGCCAGCAGCCAGGGACAAGCGGGAGTGGGGTACGAGCAGTACTTC
clone size: .; V gene: TRBV7-9; J gene: TRBJ1-4; D gene: .; CDR3 protein: CASSQLWGANEKLFF; CDR3 DNA: TGTGCCAGCAGCCAACTCTGGGGGGCAAATGAAAAACTGTTTTTT
clone size: many; V gene: TRBV28; J gene: TRBJ2-7; D gene: TRBD2; CDR3 protein: CATSTGRADEQYF; CDR3 DNA: TGTGCCACCTCTACGGGGAGGGCCGACGAGCAGTACTTC
clone size: many; V gene: TRBV2; J gene: TRBJ1-3; D gene: .; CDR3 protein: CASSREPSSGNTIYF; CDR3 DNA: TGTGCCAGCAGTCGGGAGCCGAGCTCTGGAAACACCATATATTTT
clone size: many; V gene: TRBV12-3/TRBV12-4; J gene: TRBJ1-1; D gene: .; CDR3 protein: CASSLEGGSCGRMNTEAFF; CDR3 DNA: TGTGCCAGCAGTTTAGAGGGTGGCAGTTGTGGGAGAATGAACACTGAAGCTTTCTTT
clone size: .; V gene: TRBV30; J gene: TRBJ2-3; D gene: .; CDR3 protein: CAWSPEGSSTDTQYF; CDR3 DNA: TGTGCCTGGAGTCCTGAGGGTTCTAGCACAGATACGCAGTATTTT
clone size: many; V gene: TRBV29-1; J gene: TRBJ2-7; D gene: TRBD2; CDR3 protein: CSVVTSGATYEQYF; CDR3 DNA: TGCAGCGTCGTGACTAGCGGGGCGACCTACGAGCAGTACTTC
clone size: many; V gene: TRBV28; J gene: TRBJ2-7; D gene: .; CDR3 protein: CASSLEAGRRLEQYF; CDR3 DNA: TGTGCCAGCAGTTTAGAGGCAGGGCGCAGGCTTGAGCAGTACTTC
clone size: .; V gene: TRBV5-6; J gene: TRBJ1-1; D gene: TRBD1; CDR3 protein: CAGGRLGQGGNTEAFF; CDR3 DNA: TGTGCCGGCGGCCGCCTGGGACAGGGAGGGAACACTGAAGCTTTCTTT
clone size: few; V gene: TRBV28; J gene: TRBJ2-7; D gene: .; CDR3 protein: CASSFSGATISYEQYF; CDR3 DNA: TGTGCCAGCAGTTTTTCGGGGGCCACCATCTCCTACGAGCAGTACTTC
clone size: few; V gene: TRBV3-1; J gene: TRBJ2-7; D gene: TRBD1; CDR3 protein: CASSHHNRDRGYEQYF; CDR3 DNA: TGTGCCAGCAGCCACCATAACCGGGACAGGGGCTACGAGCAGTACTTC
clone size: many; V gene: TRBV30; J gene: TRBJ2-7; D gene: TRBD1; CDR3 protein: CAWINGQGCEQYF; CDR3 DNA: TGTGCCTGGATAAACGGACAGGGATGCGAGCAGTACTTC
clone size: many; V gene: TRBV28; J gene: TRBJ1-2; D gene: TRBD1; CDR3 protein: CASSFYFPGQGNGYTF; CDR3 DNA: TGTGCCAGCAGCTTCTATTTCCCGGGACAGGGTAATGGCTACACCTTC
clone size: many; V gene: TRBV28; J gene: TRBJ2-7; D gene: .; CDR3 protein: CASISPGGVVYEQYF; CDR3 DNA: TGTGCCAGCATTTCGCCCGGGGGAGTAGTGTACGAGCAGTACTTC
clone size: few; V gene: TRBV20-1; J gene: TRBJ1-4; D gene: TRBD1; CDR3 protein: CSANRGPKDEKLFF; CDR3 DNA: TGCAGTGCTAACAGGGGGCCTAAGGATGAAAAACTGTTTTTT
clone size: .; V gene: TRBV28; J gene: TRBJ2-3; D gene: TRBD1; CDR3 protein: CASSPRRGRGTDTQYF; CDR3 DNA: TGTGCCAGCAGTCCCCGCAGGGGGCGCGGCACAGATACGCAGTATTTT
clone size: few; V gene: TRBV19; J gene: TRBJ1-4; D gene: .; CDR3 protein: CASKTGDEKLFF; CDR3 DNA: TGTGCCAGTAAGACAGGAGATGAAAAACTGTTTTTT
clone size: many; V gene: TRBV28; J gene: TRBJ2-7; D gene: TRBD1; CDR3 protein: CASNLGQAVEQYF; CDR3 DNA: TGTGCCAGCAACCTGGGACAGGCGGTCGAGCAGTACTTC
clone size: .; V gene: TRBV7-9; J gene: TRBJ2-7; D gene: .; CDR3 protein: CASSSQAREQYF; CDR3 DNA: TGTGCCAGCAGCTCACAGGCCCGCGAGCAGTACTTC
clone size: few; V gene: TRBV27; J gene: TRBJ2-3; D gene: TRBD2; CDR3 protein: CASSRTLATSTDTQYF; CDR3 DNA: TGTGCCAGCAGTCGTACACTAGCGACTAGCACAGATACGCAGTATTTT
clone size: many; V gene: TRBV28; J gene: TRBJ1-1; D gene: .; CDR3 protein: CASRTSDPHEAFF; CDR3 DNA: TGTGCCAGCAGGACCTCGGACCCCCATGAAGCTTTCTTT
clone size: many; V gene: TRBV28; J gene: TRBJ1-1; D gene: .; CDR3 protein: CASSFGEAFF; CDR3 DNA: TGTGCCAGCAGTTTTGGGGAAGCTTTCTTT
clone size: many; V gene: TRBV6-5; J gene: TRBJ1-4; D gene: .; CDR3 protein: CASSYGTATNEKLFF; CDR3 DNA: TGTGCCAGCAGTTACGGGACCGCAACTAATGAAAAACTGTTTTTT
clone size: many; V gene: TRBV7-3; J gene: TRBJ1-1; D gene: .; CDR3 protein: CASSSRPNTEAFF; CDR3 DNA: TGTGCCAGCAGCTCCCGGCCCAACACTGAAGCTTTCTTT
clone size: few; V gene: TRBV10-3; J gene: TRBJ2-5; D gene: .; CDR3 protein: CAISETPQEQETQYF; CDR3 DNA: TGTGCCATCAGTGAAACCCCTCAGGAACAAGAGACCCAGTACTTC
clone size: .; V gene: TRBV6-4; J gene: TRBJ2-4; D gene: TRBD2; CDR3 protein: CASSYSGTSGKNIQYF; CDR3 DNA: TGTGCCAGCAGTTACTCCGGGACTAGCGGGAAAAACATTCAGTACTTC
clone size: .; V gene: TRBV6-2/TRBV6-3; J gene: TRBJ1-1; D gene: .; CDR3 protein: CASSLADRAFF; CDR3 DNA: TGTGCCAGCAGTTTAGCAGATCGAGCTTTCTTT
clone size: .; V gene: TRBV9; J gene: TRBJ2-3; D gene: .; CDR3 protein: CASSVGLGRDTQYF; CDR3 DNA: TGTGCCAGCAGCGTAGGTCTAGGTCGGGATACGCAGTATTTT
clone size: few; V gene: TRBV4-1; J gene: TRBJ1-1; D gene: TRBD1; CDR3 protein: CASSQPTGTSPEAFF; CDR3 DNA: TGCGCCAGCAGCCAGCCGACAGGGACGTCCCCTGAAGCTTTCTTT
clone size: many; V gene: TRBV29-1; J gene: TRBJ2-7; D gene: .; CDR3 protein: CSVVAEDYEQYF; CDR3 DNA: TGCAGCGTTGTAGCGGAGGACTACGAGCAGTACTTC
clone size: few; V gene: TRBV15; J gene: TRBJ2-3; D gene: TRBD2; CDR3 protein: CATSRTSGTGDTQYF; CDR3 DNA: TGTGCCACCAGCAGGACTAGCGGGACCGGAGATACGCAGTATTTT
clone size: many; V gene: TRBV28; J gene: TRBJ2-7; D gene: .; CDR3 protein: CASSLPANSYEQYF; CDR3 DNA: TGTGCCAGCAGTTTACCTGCTAACTCCTACGAGCAGTACTTC
clone size: .; V gene: TRBV6-1; J gene: TRBJ1-2; D gene: TRBD1; CDR3 protein: CASRDRGVRYGYTF; CDR3 DNA: TGTGCCAGCAGAGACAGGGGGGTACGATATGGCTACACCTTC
clone size: few; V gene: TRBV28; J gene: TRBJ2-4; D gene: TRBD2; CDR3 protein: CASTPRLAGLKNIQYF; CDR3 DNA: TGTGCCAGCACCCCTCGGCTAGCGGGGCTCAAAAACATTCAGTACTTC
clone size: .; V gene: TRBV7-2; J gene: TRBJ1-2; D gene: .; CDR3 protein: CASSSTGPGYTF; CDR3 DNA: TGTGCCAGCAGCTCAACAGGACCTGGCTACACCTTC
clone size: .; V gene: TRBV6-1; J gene: TRBJ1-1; D gene: .; CDR3 protein: CASSGQTEEAFF; CDR3 DNA: TGTGCCAGCAGTGGCCAGACAGAAGAAGCTTTCTTT